This is a list of T cell receptor beta chains from one sample in a study of cytomegalovirus exposure and HLA in healthy donors. Here immunoSEQ multiplex PCR was the method, and the copy in TCRdb shows in-frame clones only, minus some. Of around 150,000 clones in the sample, around 92% were seen once. Specimen: PBMCs. Receptor source: a young man in good health and CMV-seropositive. CDR3s include the opening cysteine and the closing phenylalanine or tryptophan. A D gene is named only where the DNA matches it firmly. Size tells how often a clone was seen (once, few, many) or the class of an expanded clone, and some rows leave it out.

>TRBV6-5|once|TRBJ2-1|NA
TGTGCCAGCAGGGGACTTGGGGGATACAATGAGCAGTTCTTC
CASRGLGGYNEQFF
>TRBV14|NA|TRBJ2-7|TRBD2
TGTGCCAGCAGCCACTTCAGCGGGGTTTTCGAGCAGTACTTC
CASSHFSGVFEQYF
>TRBV28|NA|TRBJ1-2|TRBD1
TGTGCCAGCAGTTTATGGTCCGCCAGGACAGGGGGCGCGGACTATGGCTACACCTTC
CASSLWSARTGGADYGYTF
>TRBV28|few|TRBJ2-7|TRBD1
TGTGCCAGCAGTTCTCCAGGGGGTTACGAGCAGTACTTC
CASSSPGGYEQYF
>TRBV5-4|few|TRBJ1-2|TRBD1
TGTGCCAGCAGCCCCGGACAGGTTTCGCTCTATGGCTACACCTTC
CASSPGQVSLYGYTF
>TRBV18|NA|TRBJ2-1|TRBD1
TGTGCCAGCTCACCACCGACAGGGAATGAGCAGTTCTTC
CASSPPTGNEQFF
>TRBV19|NA|TRBJ2-5|TRBD2
TGTGCCAGTAGTAACTCGGTAGCGGGAGAGATTCGCGGAGAGACCCAGTACTTC
CASSNSVAGEIRGETQYF
>TRBV7-3|NA|TRBJ2-2|NA
TGTGCCAGCAGCTATCTCACTACCGGGGAGCTGTTTTTT
CASSYLTTGELFF
>TRBV6-5|NA|TRBJ2-1|TRBD1
TGTGCCAGCAGCCACTCGGGGACAGGGGGCGGTGAGCAGTTCTTC
CASSHSGTGGGEQFF
>TRBV2|once|TRBJ2-2|NA
TGTGCCAGCAGAAAGGCGGTCACCGGGGAGCTGTTTTTT
CASRKAVTGELFF
>TRBV11-3|once|TRBJ2-5|NA
TGTGCCAGCAGCCGCGTCCGGGAAAGGGAGACCCAGTACTTC
CASSRVRERETQYF
>TRBV28|once|TRBJ2-1|NA
TGTGCCAGCAGGGCAGGGCTACAATTTGAGCAGTTCTTC
CASRAGLQFEQFF
>TRBV19|NA|TRBJ2-1|NA
TGTGCCAGTAGTGAGGGTGCCAGCTCCTACAATGAGCAGTTCTTC
CASSEGASSYNEQFF
>TRBV2|NA|TRBJ2-7|NA
TGTGCCAGCAGCGCCCTGACTTCCCTTACCTACGAGCAGTACTTC
CASSALTSLTYEQYF
>TRBV30|NA|TRBJ2-1|NA
TGTGCCTGGAGTGGTGGGAGTCCTTCCTACAATGAGCAGTTCTTC
CAWSGGSPSYNEQFF
>TRBV5-1|once|TRBJ2-6|NA
TGCGCCAGCAGCTTGGCCGCGGGGAGAGGGGCCAACGTCCTGACTTTC
CASSLAAGRGANVLTF
>TRBV6-5|NA|TRBJ1-2|NA
TGTGCCAGCAGTTACGATTTGACAGGCACCGCGGAGGGCTACACCTTC
CASSYDLTGTAEGYTF
>TRBV4-2|NA|TRBJ2-3|NA
TGTGCCAGCAGCCAAGAAGGTGGGGGACTCACAGATACGCAGTATTTT
CASSQEGGGLTDTQYF
>TRBV4-1|NA|TRBJ2-7|TRBD2
TGCGCCAGCAGCCAACTGGCGGGAGTAGGCGAGCAGTACTTC
CASSQLAGVGEQYF
>TRBV29-1|NA|TRBJ2-1|TRBD2
TGCAGCGTTGGGGGGACTAGTGTTTACAATGAGCAGTTCTTC
CSVGGTSVYNEQFF
>TRBV19|few|TRBJ2-1|NA
TGTGCCAGTAGCCCCTCCGGGACTCTCAATGAGCAGTTCTTC
CASSPSGTLNEQFF
>TRBV2|NA|TRBJ1-1|NA
TGTGCCAGCAGGGCCGACCTGACAGAGAGCCTGAGGGCTTTCTTT
CASRADLTESLRAFF
>TRBV10-3|NA|TRBJ1-1|NA
TGTGCCATCAGACAACACACAGGGAAGAACACTGAAGCTTTCTTT
CAIRQHTGKNTEAFF
>TRBV10-3|NA|TRBJ1-2|NA
TGTGCCATCAGACCCGGACAAGTTTTTAACTATGGCTACACCTTC
CAIRPGQVFNYGYTF
>TRBV2|NA|TRBJ2-1|TRBD2
TGTGCCAGCGGGGGGTCGGGAGGGCCCTACAATGAGCAGTTCTTC
CASGGSGGPYNEQFF
>TRBV5-1|NA|TRBJ2-7|NA
TGCGCCAGCAGCCGCATAGAGCCTTTAGAATACGAGCAGTACTTC
CASSRIEPLEYEQYF
>TRBV10-3|NA|TRBJ1-1|TRBD1
TGTGCCATCAGTGGTGGACAGGTAAGGAACACTGAAGCTTTCTTT
CAISGGQVRNTEAFF
>TRBV28|NA|TRBJ1-5|NA
TGTGCCAGCAGTACGCTCGGGCCCCAGCATTTT
CASSTLGPQHF
>TRBV10-1|NA|TRBJ2-7|NA
TGCCAATTACCGACCAGGTGGGCGCGCTACGAGCAGTACTTC
CQLPTRWARYEQYF
>TRBV28|NA|TRBJ2-7|TRBD2
TGTGCCAGCACCGTTACCCGCCTTTGGCGGGAGGTAAACGAGCAGTACTTC
CASTVTRLWREVNEQYF
>TRBV4-1|NA|TRBJ2-6|TRBD1
TGCGCCAGCAGCCCCCACGGACAGGGAAGGGTTGGGGCCAACGTCCTGACTTTC
CASSPHGQGRVGANVLTF
>TRBV7-9|NA|TRBJ1-2|NA
TGTGCCAGCAGCTTGGCAGGGGATTTGAGTGGCTACACCTTC
CASSLAGDLSGYTF
>TRBV13|NA|TRBJ2-3|NA
TGTGCCAGCAGCGGCTTGGAGAACGGGACTCTTAGCACAGATACGCAGTATTTT
CASSGLENGTLSTDTQYF
>TRBV5-8|NA|TRBJ2-7|TRBD1
TGTGCCAGCAGACCCCGGGACAGGGTGATGGGGGAGCAGTACTTC
CASRPRDRVMGEQYF
>TRBV5-1|NA|TRBJ2-3|NA
TGCGCCAGCGAAAACCGGAAGAGGTGCTCTAGCACAGATACGCAGTATTTT
CASENRKRCSSTDTQYF
>TRBV7-8|few|TRBJ2-7|NA
TGTGCCAGCAGCCAGAGGGAAAGGCAGTACTTC
CASSQRERQYF
>TRBV2|NA|TRBJ2-5|TRBD2
TGTGCCAGCAGTGACCTGGGACTAGGGGAAGAGACCCAGTACTTC
CASSDLGLGEETQYF
>TRBV6-5|NA|TRBJ2-7|TRBD2
TGTGCCAGCAGTTCTTCTGGGACTAGCGGGATCGAGCAGTACTTC
CASSSSGTSGIEQYF
>TRBV15|NA|TRBJ2-1|NA
TGTGCCACCAGCAGAGATCGGGTTAGCTTGAACAATGAGCAGTTCTTC
CATSRDRVSLNNEQFF
>TRBV19|NA|TRBJ1-1|NA
TGTGCCAGTAGCCTCGGCAGGGACACTGAAGCTTTCTTT
CASSLGRDTEAFF
>TRBV7-3|NA|TRBJ1-1|NA
TGTGCCAGCAGCTTAACTGGTGGTAGGGAGCCTTCCACTGAAGCTTTCTTT
CASSLTGGREPSTEAFF
>TRBV28|NA|TRBJ2-5|NA
TGTGCCAGCAGTATTATGCTGGGAGCACGAGAGACCCAGTACTTC
CASSIMLGARETQYF
>TRBV19|NA|TRBJ1-5|NA
TGTGCCAGTAGTATAGGGGCGGGGAACATAATACAGCCCCAGCATTTT
CASSIGAGNIIQPQHF
>TRBV5-1|NA|TRBJ2-5|NA
TGCGCCAGCAGCTTGAGTCAGGGTGCCGGAGAGACCCAGTACTTC
CASSLSQGAGETQYF
>TRBV7-9|NA|TRBJ2-7|NA
TGTGCCAGCAGCATGCTACAGGGTTGGAGCTCCTACGAGCAGTACTTC
CASSMLQGWSSYEQYF
>TRBV7-9|NA|TRBJ2-7|TRBD1
TGTGCCAGCAGCTCTAGAGACAGGGGTCCCTACGAGCAGTACTTC
CASSSRDRGPYEQYF
>TRBV5-1|NA|TRBJ2-3|TRBD1
TGCGCCAGCAGCTTGGGGGGAGCACACAGGGGCCTTGGGCCCACAGATACGCAGTATTTT
CASSLGGAHRGLGPTDTQYF
>TRBV19|NA|TRBJ2-1|TRBD2
TGTGCCAGTAGTAGCCGACTAGCGGGAGAGGTCAATGAGCAGTTCTTC
CASSSRLAGEVNEQFF
>TRBV4-1|NA|TRBJ2-1|NA
TGCGCCAGCAGCCAAGCGGGGAACTCCTACAATGAGCAGTTCTTC
CASSQAGNSYNEQFF